The 5 T cell receptor beta chains in this list originate from one sample, sequenced in a study of PD-L1 blockade in urothelial cancer (dated 2017 in TCRdb). Sample time point, as interpreted from the label and publication: pretreatment peripheral blood. Libraries were built with the immunoSEQ multiplex PCR assay. TCRdb took over this immuneACCESS table, retaining in-frame rearrangements with V and J assigned. Such tables are incomplete; in checked studies, under half of the missing clones stem from an unresolved V gene, and the remainder is unexplained. The sample profile shows 30,000 to 50,000 clones; approximately 93% of them were found once. Of the sample, around 11% falls within the top ten clones. Sequencing was performed on PBMCs, taken around atezolizumab (anti-PD-L1) treatment. These receptors were collected from a woman aged 60-75 years with urothelial cancer.

The CDR3 is CASLGQGTNEQFF. The CDR3 DNA sequence: TGTGCCAGCCTCGGTCAGGGGACAAATGAGCAGTTCTTC. V gene TRBV2 combines with J gene TRBJ2-1, with D perhaps matching TRBD1 (6 bases). V lost 8 bases and J lost 7, with 15 bases in between. CDR1 and CDR2 (germline): SNHLY, FYNNEI. The CDR3 covers 13 residues.

The V and J genes are TRBV10-3 and TRBJ1-5; no firm D call. The CDR3 is 16 residues long. V gave up 3 bases and J gave up 2 bases, with 14 bases separating them. The germline CDR1 and CDR2 sequences are ENHRY and SYGVKD. CDR3 amino acids: CAISESGRNRNQPQHF. The CDR3, as DNA: TGTGCCATCAGTGAATCAGGCCGGAATCGCAATCAGCCCCAGCATTTT.

CDR3 region: CASSYSPTGPKNIQYF. CDR3 sequence (DNA): TGTGCCAGCAGTTACTCACCAACAGGTCCCAAAAACATTCAGTACTTC. This sequence joins TRBV6-5 and TRBJ2-4; TRBD1 might be the D (5 bases). Germline V gene sequence: CDR1 MNHEY, CDR2 SVGAGI. Trimming took off 0 bases at V and 2 bases at J, with 11 bases between the two ends. The length of the CDR3 is 16 residues.

This rearrangement joins TRBV7-9 to TRBJ2-7; 12 bases agree with TRBD2. Per germline, CDR1 SEHNR and CDR2 FQNEAQ (reference sequence). The CDR3 contains 17 residues. V dropped 5 bases and J dropped 0; count of bases not matched to a gene: 8. Here the CDR3 reads CASSLWTSGMSSYEQYF. As DNA, the CDR3 is TGTGCCAGCAGCCTATGGACTAGCGGGATGTCCTCCTACGAGCAGTACTTC.

In this sample, this clone turned up once. This chain uses TRBV5-4 with TRBJ2-7; 9 positions match TRBD1. V dropped 2 bases and J dropped 5; count of bases not matched to a gene: 8. CDR1 is SGHNT, CDR2 YYREEE, per germline (reference sequence). The CDR3 has 15 residues. The CDR3 is CASSLPGQGFHEQYF. CDR3 DNA sequence: TGTGCCAGCAGCTTACCGGGACAGGGCTTCCACGAGCAGTACTTC.